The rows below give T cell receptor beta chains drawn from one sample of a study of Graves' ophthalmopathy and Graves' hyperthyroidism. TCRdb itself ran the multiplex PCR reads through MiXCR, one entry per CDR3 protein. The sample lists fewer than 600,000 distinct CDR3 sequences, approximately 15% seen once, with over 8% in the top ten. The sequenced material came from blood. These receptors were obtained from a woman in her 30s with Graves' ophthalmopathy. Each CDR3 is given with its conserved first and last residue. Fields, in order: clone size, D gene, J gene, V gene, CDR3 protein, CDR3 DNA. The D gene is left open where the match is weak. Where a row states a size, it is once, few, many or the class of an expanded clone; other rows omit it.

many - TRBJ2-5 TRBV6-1 CASNDQETQYF TGTGCCAGCAATGATCAAGAGACCCAGTACTTC
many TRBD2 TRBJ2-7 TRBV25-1 CASSETHFLAGVYEQYF TGTGCCAGCAGTGAAACCCACTTCTTAGCGGGAGTGTACGAGCAGTACTTC
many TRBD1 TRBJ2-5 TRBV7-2 CASSLEGTGVAKTQYF TGTGCCAGCAGCTTAGAGGGGACAGGGGTGGCGAAGACCCAGTACTTC
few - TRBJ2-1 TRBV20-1 CSAQGTSKGEQFF TGCAGTGCACAGGGGACTAGTAAAGGCGAGCAGTTCTTC
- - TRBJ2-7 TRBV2 CASTPGTYPYEQYF TGTGCCAGCACCCCGGGGACATATCCCTACGAGCAGTACTTC
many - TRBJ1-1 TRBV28 CASSPVGLNAEAFF TGTGCCAGCAGTCCCGTAGGGTTGAACGCTGAAGCTTTCTTT
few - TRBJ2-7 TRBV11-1 CASSLGAGQSSYEQYF TGTGCCAGCAGCTTAGGTGCGGGACAGAGCTCCTACGAGCAGTACTTC
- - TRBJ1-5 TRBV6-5 CASSLWPLPQHF TGTGCCAGCAGCTTATGGCCGCTCCCCCAGCATTTT
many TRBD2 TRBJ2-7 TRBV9 CASSVGLATLTYEQYF TGTGCCAGCAGCGTAGGACTAGCGACCCTCACCTACGAGCAGTACTTC
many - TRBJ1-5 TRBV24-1 CATDHSNQPQHF TGTGCCACCGACCATAGCAATCAGCCCCAGCATTTT
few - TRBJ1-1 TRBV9 CASSVGNVGLNTEAFF TGTGCCAGCAGCGTAGGGAATGTGGGACTGAACACTGAAGCTTTCTTT
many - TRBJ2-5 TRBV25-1 CASSDLGQIQETQYF TGTGCCAGCAGTGACCTTGGACAGATCCAAGAGACCCAGTACTTC
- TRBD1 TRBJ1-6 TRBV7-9 CASSFIRQGAYSPLHF TGTGCCAGCAGCTTCATTAGACAGGGGGCTTATTCACCCCTCCACTTT
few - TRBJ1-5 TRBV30 CAWSRQGGQPQHF TGTGCCTGGAGTCGGCAAGGCGGTCAGCCCCAGCATTTT
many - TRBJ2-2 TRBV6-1 CASSEMEPRAPGELFF TGTGCCAGCAGTGAAATGGAACCCAGGGCGCCTGGGGAGCTGTTTTTT